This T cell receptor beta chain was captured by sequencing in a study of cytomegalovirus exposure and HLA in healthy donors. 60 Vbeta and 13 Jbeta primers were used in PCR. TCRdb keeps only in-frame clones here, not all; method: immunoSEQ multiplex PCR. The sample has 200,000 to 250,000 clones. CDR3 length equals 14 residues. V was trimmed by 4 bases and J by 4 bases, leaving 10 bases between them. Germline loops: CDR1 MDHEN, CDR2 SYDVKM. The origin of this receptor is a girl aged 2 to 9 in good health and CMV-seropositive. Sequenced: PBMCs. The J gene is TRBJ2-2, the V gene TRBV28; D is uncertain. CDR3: CASSSDPGTGELFF. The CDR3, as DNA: TGTGCCAGCAGTTCAGACCCGGGCACCGGGGAGCTGTTTTTT.